This T cell receptor (beta chain) originates from a study of regulatory T cells in long-lasting Graves disease. Study-wide background: Those Graves' patients who were newly diagnosed had been on antithyroid drugs under 3 months.

The ends were cut back, 0 bases at V and 5 bases at J, with 16 bases in the middle. The V gene's germline CDR1 is LGHNA and CDR2 YSLEER. The CDR3 loop spans 16 amino acids. Documented time point: newly diagnosed GD, antithyroid drugs for less than 3 months. From PBMCs, RNA was extracted and then used to make the TCR library. Investigators prepared the TCR beta libraries by applying iRepertoire HTBI primers and Arm-PCR of CDR3 regions. TCRdb used MiXCR to reprocess the multiplex PCR reads, holding one entry per CDR3 protein. Here the sample spans some 340,000 distinct CDR3 sequences, 12% being singletons. The data also belong to a second study, concerning T cells in Graves' hyperthyroidism and ophthalmopathy. Per that study: An initial round of RT-PCR targeting the TCR CDR3 relied on the HTBI primer set. Before onset, by a median of approximately 6.8 months, the model predicted ophthalmopathy.

The chain recombines TRBV4-3 with TRBJ2-5; tentatively, D is TRBD2 (6 bases). Sample: peripheral blood mononuclear cells (PBMCs), taken at new diagnosis, from a patient treated with antithyroid drugs. The receptor's source is a woman younger than 35 with Graves disease. CDR3 in DNA: TGCGCCAGCAGCCAAGACCTCACTAGCCTTAAGGAGACCCAGTACTTC. This gives the protein CASSQDLTSLKETQYF.